This record concerns one T cell receptor (beta chain) sequence. J gave up 7 bases and V 0 bases, and 10 bases lay outside the gene matches. Germline CDR1 is SGDLS and CDR2 is YYNGEE. The CDR3 loop spans 16 amino acids. Clinical history reported by participants formed the basis on which cohorts were assigned. Original handling: Quantification of nucleated cells was approximated via reference gene primer amplification. Data came from immunoSEQ multiplex PCR; TCRdb stores just in-frame clones and leaves some out. That table furnishes V, J and clone size, whereas the DNA furnished D and trimming. This repertoire shows 250,000 to 350,000 clones, 90% found once; its top ten account for over 3.5%. This entry is derived from a study of blood T cell repertoires in COVID-19. Looking at the study overall: T cells, B-cell-depleted T cells, or PBMCs supplied cDNA or gDNA.

Sequenced material: PBMCs or T cells enriched from blood (not recorded which). This rearrangement joins TRBV9 to TRBJ1-3; 7 bases agree with TRBD1. The TCR originated in a woman between 18 and 30 years old with acute COVID-19. CDR3 nucleotides: TGTGCCAGCAGCGTAGTAGGGGGCCAAGGGGGGAACACCATATATTTT. Translating gives CASSVVGGQGGNTIYF. Based on the CDR3 plus reference TRBV9 and TRBJ1-3, the full variable domain is DSGVTQTPKHLITATGQRVTLRCSPRSGDLSVYWYQQSLDQGLQFLIQYYNGEERAKGNILERFSAQQFPDLHSELNLSSLELGDSALYFCASSVVGGQGGNTIYFGEGSWLTVV.